This TCR beta chain was profiled in a study of blood T cell repertoires in COVID-19. This CDR3 spans 18 amino acids. Germline V CDR1 and CDR2: LGHNA, YNFKEQ. V trimming: 4 bases; J trimming: 3 bases; junction bases outside the gene matches: 14. Method: immunoSEQ multiplex PCR; TCRdb's copy keeps in-frame clones and lacks some. The sample contains 65,000 to 70,000 clones, 90% to 95% of which appear only once. This sequence originates from a man aged 70 or older with active COVID-19. The V call is TRBV4-2, the J call TRBJ2-3; 9 bases are shared with TRBD2. Sequenced material: peripheral blood. The DNA for the CDR3 is TGTGCCAGCAGCCGGAGCTCAGGGGCGGGGGGGCTAACAGATACGCAGTATTTT. It codes for CASSRSSGAGGLTDTQYF.